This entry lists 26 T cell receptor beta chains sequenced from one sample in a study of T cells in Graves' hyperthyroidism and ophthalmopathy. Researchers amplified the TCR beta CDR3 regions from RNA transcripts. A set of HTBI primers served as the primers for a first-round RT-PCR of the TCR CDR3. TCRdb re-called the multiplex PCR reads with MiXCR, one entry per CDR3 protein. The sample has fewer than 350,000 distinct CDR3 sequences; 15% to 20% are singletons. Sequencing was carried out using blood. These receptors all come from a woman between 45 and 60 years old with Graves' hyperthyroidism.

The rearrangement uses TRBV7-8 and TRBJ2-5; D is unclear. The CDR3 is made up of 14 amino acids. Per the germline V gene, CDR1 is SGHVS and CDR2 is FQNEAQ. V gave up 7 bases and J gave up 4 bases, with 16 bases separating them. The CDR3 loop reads CASTSQLYAETQYF. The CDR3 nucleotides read TGTGCCAGCACCTCGCAACTATACGCAGAGACCCAGTACTTC.

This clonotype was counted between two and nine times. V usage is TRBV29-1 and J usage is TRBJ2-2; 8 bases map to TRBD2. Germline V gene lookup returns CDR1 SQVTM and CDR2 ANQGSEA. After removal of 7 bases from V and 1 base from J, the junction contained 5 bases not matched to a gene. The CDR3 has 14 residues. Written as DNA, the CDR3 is TGCAGCGGCCAGCGGGGGCAGAACACCGGGGAGCTGTTTTTT. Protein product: CSGQRGQNTGELFF.

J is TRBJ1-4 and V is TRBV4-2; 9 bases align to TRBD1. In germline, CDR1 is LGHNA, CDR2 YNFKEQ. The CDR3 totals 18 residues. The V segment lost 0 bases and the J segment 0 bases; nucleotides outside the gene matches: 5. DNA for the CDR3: TGTGCCAGCAGCCAAGATTGGGACAGGGCTACAACTAATGAAAAACTGTTTTTT. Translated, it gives CASSQDWDRATTNEKLFF.

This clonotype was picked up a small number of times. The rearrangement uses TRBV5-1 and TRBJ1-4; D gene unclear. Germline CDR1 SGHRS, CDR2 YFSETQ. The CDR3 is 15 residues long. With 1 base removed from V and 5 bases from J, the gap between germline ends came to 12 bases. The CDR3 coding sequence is TGCGCCAGCAGCTTGCTTCACGGATTAAATGAAAAACTGTTTTTT. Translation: CASSLLHGLNEKLFF.

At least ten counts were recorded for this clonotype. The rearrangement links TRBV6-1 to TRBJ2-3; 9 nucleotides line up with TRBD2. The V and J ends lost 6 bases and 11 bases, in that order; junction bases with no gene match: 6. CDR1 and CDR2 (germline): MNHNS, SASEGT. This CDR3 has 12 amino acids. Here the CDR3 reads CASRSPSGVQYF. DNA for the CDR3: TGTGCCAGCAGGTCCCCTAGCGGGGTGCAGTATTTT.

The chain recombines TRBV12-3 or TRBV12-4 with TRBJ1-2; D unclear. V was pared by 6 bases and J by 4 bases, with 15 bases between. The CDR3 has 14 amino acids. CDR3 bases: TGTGCCAGCAGACCACGACGTGGGCTCTATGGCTACACCTTC. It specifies CASRPRRGLYGYTF.

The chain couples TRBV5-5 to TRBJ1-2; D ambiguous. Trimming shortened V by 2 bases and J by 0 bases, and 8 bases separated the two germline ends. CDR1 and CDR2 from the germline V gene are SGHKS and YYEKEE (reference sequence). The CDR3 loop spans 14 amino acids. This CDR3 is CASSLKKANYGYTF. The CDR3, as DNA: TGTGCCAGCAGCTTAAAGAAAGCTAACTATGGCTACACCTTC.

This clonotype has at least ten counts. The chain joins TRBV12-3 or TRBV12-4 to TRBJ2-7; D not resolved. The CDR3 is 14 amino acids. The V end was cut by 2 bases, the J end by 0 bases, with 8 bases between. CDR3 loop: CASSLIHSSYEQYF. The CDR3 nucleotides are TGTGCCAGCAGTTTAATTCACAGCTCCTACGAGCAGTACTTC.

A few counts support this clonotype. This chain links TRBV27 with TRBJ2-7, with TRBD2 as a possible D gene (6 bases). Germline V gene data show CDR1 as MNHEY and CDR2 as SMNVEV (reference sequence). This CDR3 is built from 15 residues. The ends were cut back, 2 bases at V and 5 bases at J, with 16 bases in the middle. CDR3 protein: CASSLRVGSPHEQYF. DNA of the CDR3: TGTGCCAGCAGTTTACGGGTCGGGAGTCCCCACGAGCAGTACTTC.

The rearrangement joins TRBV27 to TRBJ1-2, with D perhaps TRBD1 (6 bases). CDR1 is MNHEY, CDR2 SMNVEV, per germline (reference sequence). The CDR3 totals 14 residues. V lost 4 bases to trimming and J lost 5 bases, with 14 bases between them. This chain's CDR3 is CASSSFGQFYGYTF. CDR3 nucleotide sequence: TGTGCCAGCAGTTCTTTCGGACAGTTTTATGGCTACACCTTC.

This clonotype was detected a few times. The CDR3 region has the DNA TGTGCCTGGATACAAGGGGGGTCCCTTCTGGGGAATGAGCAGTTCTTC. This codes for CAWIQGGSLLGNEQFF. V and J are TRBV30 and TRBJ2-1, with D perhaps assigned TRBD1 or TRBD2 (6 bases each). This CDR3 is built from 16 residues. The germline V and J ends were trimmed by 4 bases and 7 bases, with 23 bases remaining between them. Per germline, CDR1 GTSNPN and CDR2 SVGIG (reference sequence).

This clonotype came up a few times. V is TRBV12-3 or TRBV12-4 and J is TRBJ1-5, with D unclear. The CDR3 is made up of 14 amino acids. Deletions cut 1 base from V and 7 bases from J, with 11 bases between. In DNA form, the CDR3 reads TGTGCCAGCAGTTTAGTGTCGGAGAACCAGCCCCAGCATTTT. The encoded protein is CASSLVSENQPQHF.

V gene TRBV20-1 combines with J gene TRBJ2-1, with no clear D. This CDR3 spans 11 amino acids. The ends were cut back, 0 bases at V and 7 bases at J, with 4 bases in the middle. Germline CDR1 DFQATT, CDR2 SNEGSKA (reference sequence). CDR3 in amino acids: CSARDWNEQFF. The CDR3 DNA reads TGCAGTGCTAGAGATTGGAATGAGCAGTTCTTC.

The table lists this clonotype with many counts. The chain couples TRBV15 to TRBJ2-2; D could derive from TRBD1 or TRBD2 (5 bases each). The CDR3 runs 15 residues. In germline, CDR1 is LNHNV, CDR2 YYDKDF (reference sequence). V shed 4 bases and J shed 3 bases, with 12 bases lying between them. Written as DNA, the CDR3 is TGTGCCACCAGCATGGGGACCGTAGACACCGGGGAGCTGTTTTTT. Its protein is CATSMGTVDTGELFF.

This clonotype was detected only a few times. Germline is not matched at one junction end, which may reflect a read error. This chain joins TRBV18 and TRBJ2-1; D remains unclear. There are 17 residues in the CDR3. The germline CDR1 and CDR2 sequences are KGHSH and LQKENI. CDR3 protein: CASLPRGLGSSHNEQFF. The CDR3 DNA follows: TGTGCCAGCTTACCACGTGGGCTTGGATCCTCCCACAACGAGCAGTTCTTC.

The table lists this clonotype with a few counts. CDR3 residues: CASTLAGGGGAGETQYF. As DNA, the CDR3 is TGTGCCAGCACCCTCGCCGGCGGGGGGGGGGCCGGGGAGACCCAGTACTTC. This chain connects TRBV3-1 to TRBJ2-5; 9 nucleotides line up with TRBD2. This CDR3 spans 17 amino acids. Germline lookup yields CDR1 LGHDT and CDR2 YNNKEL (reference sequence). The ends lost 7 bases at V and 5 bases at J; junction bases unmatched: 17.

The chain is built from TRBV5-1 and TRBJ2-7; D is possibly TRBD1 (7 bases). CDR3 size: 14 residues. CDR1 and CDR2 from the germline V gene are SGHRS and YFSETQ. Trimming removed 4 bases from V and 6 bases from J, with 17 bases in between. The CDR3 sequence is CASSPEGQTAEQYF. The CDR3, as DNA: TGCGCCAGCAGCCCGGAGGGACAGACGGCCGAGCAGTACTTC.

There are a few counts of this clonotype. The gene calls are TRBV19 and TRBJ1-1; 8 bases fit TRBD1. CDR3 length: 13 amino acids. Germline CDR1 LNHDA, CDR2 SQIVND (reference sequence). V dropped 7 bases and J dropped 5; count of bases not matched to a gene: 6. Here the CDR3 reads CASTPDRGTEAFF. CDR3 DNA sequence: TGTGCCAGTACCCCCGACAGGGGTACTGAAGCTTTCTTT.

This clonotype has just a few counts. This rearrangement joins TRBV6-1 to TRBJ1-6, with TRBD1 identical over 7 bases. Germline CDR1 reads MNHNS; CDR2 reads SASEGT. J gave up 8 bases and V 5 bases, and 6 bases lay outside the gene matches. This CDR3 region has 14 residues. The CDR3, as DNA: TGTGCCAGCAGTCGACAGGGTGTGGATTCACCCCTCCACTTT. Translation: CASSRQGVDSPLHF.

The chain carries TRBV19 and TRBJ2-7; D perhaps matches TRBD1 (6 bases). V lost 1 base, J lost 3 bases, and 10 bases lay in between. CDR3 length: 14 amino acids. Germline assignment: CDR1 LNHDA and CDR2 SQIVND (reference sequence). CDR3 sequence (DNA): TGTGCCAGTAGTATAGGGACAGACAACTACGAGCAGTACTTC. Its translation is CASSIGTDNYEQYF.

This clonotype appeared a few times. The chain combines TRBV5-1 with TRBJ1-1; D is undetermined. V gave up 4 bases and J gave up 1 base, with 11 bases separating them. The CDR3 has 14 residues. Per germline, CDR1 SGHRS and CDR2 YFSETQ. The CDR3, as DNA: TGCGCCAGCAGCGTGCTGCCAGGGAACACTGAAGCTTTCTTT. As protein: CASSVLPGNTEAFF.

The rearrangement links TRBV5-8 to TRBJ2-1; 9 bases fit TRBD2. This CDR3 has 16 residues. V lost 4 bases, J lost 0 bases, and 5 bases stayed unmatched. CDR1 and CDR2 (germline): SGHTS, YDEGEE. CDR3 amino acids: CASSPGLAYSYNEQFF. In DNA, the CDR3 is TGTGCCAGCAGCCCCGGACTAGCGTACTCCTACAATGAGCAGTTCTTC.

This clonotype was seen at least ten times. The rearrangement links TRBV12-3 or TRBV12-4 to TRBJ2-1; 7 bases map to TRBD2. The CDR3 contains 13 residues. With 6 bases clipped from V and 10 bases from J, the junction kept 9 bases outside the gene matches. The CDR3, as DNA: TGTGCCAGCAGCCACGGGGAGGGCCGAGAGCAGTTCTTC. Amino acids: CASSHGEGREQFF.

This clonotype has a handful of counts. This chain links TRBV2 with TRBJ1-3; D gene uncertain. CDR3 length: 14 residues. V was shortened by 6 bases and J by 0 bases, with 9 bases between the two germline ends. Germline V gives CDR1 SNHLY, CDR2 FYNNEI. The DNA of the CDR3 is TGTGCCAGCAGACCAGGACTCTCTGGAAACACCATATATTTT. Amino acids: CASRPGLSGNTIYF.

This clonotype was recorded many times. CDR3 residues: CASSTLAGDNEQFF. CDR3 coding DNA: TGTGCCAGCAGTACCCTAGCGGGAGACAATGAGCAGTTCTTC. V and J are TRBV2 and TRBJ2-1; 10 bases line up with TRBD2. This CDR3 has 14 residues. V shed 5 bases, J shed 5 bases, and the junction held 3 bases outside the gene matches. CDR1 SNHLY and CDR2 FYNNEI come from the germline V gene.

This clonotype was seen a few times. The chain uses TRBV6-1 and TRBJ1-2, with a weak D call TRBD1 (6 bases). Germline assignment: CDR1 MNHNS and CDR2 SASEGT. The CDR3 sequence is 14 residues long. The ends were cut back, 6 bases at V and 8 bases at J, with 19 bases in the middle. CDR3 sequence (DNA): TGTGCCAGCAGCACCCCCAGACAGGAGTCGGGCTACACCTTC. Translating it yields CASSTPRQESGYTF.